This TCR beta chain originates from a study of blood T cell repertoires in COVID-19. Germline-derived CDR1 and CDR2 are SGDLS and YYNGEE. The CDR3 is 16 residues long. Deletions cut 4 bases from V and 5 bases from J, with 18 bases between. TCRdb's copy holds only in-frame clones and misses some; the assay was immunoSEQ multiplex PCR. The data hold 250,000 to 350,000 clones, with almost 90% observed a single time. The sequenced sample consisted of peripheral blood. The chain has TRBV9 and TRBJ1-4, with D perhaps TRBD1 (6 bases). This clonotype originated in a woman younger than 45 with COVID-19, enrolled during active disease. CDR3 in amino acids: CASSPRGGHANEKLFF. DNA of the CDR3: TGTGCCAGCAGCCCCCGTGGGGGACATGCGAATGAAAAACTGTTTTTT.